The source of this T cell receptor beta chain is a study of T cells in Graves' hyperthyroidism and ophthalmopathy. RNA transcripts gave rise to amplified TCR beta CDR3 regions. During a first-round RT-PCR of the TCR CDR3, the HTBI primer set was used. TCRdb redid the calling of the multiplex PCR reads with MiXCR, one entry per CDR3 protein. The sample records 250,000 or so distinct CDR3 sequences, roughly 17% being singletons. Germline loops: CDR1 LGHDT, CDR2 YNNKEL (reference sequence). Trimming took off 4 bases at V and 2 bases at J, with 5 bases between the two ends. The CDR3 consists of 13 residues. This clonotype has ten or more counts.

Sequencing was carried out using blood. The chain links TRBV3-1 to TRBJ2-2; D is undetermined. The clonotype originates from a woman between 18 and 29 years old with Graves' ophthalmopathy. The CDR3 DNA is TGTGCCAGCAGCCGGCAAAACACCGGGGAGCTGTTTTTT. Residues: CASSRQNTGELFF.